These 17 T cell receptor beta chains were sequenced from one sample in a study of T cell repertoires in cytomegalovirus infection. No antigen has been assigned to these receptors. TCRdb called the reads again in MiXCR, with one record for every CDR3 protein. The repertoire holds 600,000 to 700,000 distinct CDR3 sequences, with roughly a third as singletons. Here the sequenced sample was cultured PBMCs, taken from culture after CMV antigen stimulation. The receptors were sampled from a human donor in good health (CMV status not recorded). Some clones in this sample may be carry-over from other donors' samples.

This clonotype has only a few counts. The chain has TRBV12-3 or TRBV12-4 and TRBJ1-5; 7 positions agree with TRBD1. The J segment lost 1 base and the V segment lost 5 bases, leaving 8 bases of the junction unmatched. This CDR3 spans 16 amino acids. CDR3 sequence: CASSQGVLGSNQPQHF. Written as DNA, the CDR3 is TGTGCCAGCAGTCAGGGGGTGTTGGGCAGCAATCAGCCCCAGCATTTT.

This clonotype was seen only a few times. The chain uses TRBV19 and TRBJ2-5; D is uncertain. V lost 4 bases to trimming and J lost 5 bases, with 8 bases between them. The CDR3 covers 12 residues. Germline-derived CDR1 and CDR2 are LNHDA and SQIVND (reference sequence). CDR3 sequence (DNA): TGTGCCAGTAGTACCCGACGGGAGACCCAGTACTTC. Residues: CASSTRRETQYF.

This clonotype appeared a single time. The rearrangement links TRBV7-6 to TRBJ1-4; TRBD1 aligns across 7 bases. Germline V gives CDR1 SGHVS, CDR2 FNYEAQ. Trimming cost V 4 bases and J 4 bases; bases outside gene matches: 9. This CDR3 spans 16 amino acids. CDR3: CASSSRGPGGNEKLFF. DNA for the CDR3: TGTGCCAGCAGCTCCAGAGGGCCAGGGGGTAATGAAAAACTGTTTTTT.

V gene TRBV9 combines with J gene TRBJ1-3, with D possibly matching TRBD1 (5 bases). Germline CDR1 SGDLS, CDR2 YYNGEE. The CDR3 spans 17 residues. Trimming pared 2 bases from V and 0 bases from J, leaving 15 bases between. The CDR3 reads CASSVAPLGASGNTIYF. The CDR3 nucleotides are TGTGCCAGCAGCGTGGCCCCCCTAGGGGCCTCTGGAAACACCATATATTTT.

The V call is TRBV6-6, the J call TRBJ2-5, with 8 bases lining up with TRBD2. CDR3 length: 14 amino acids. Losses at the gene ends were 7 bases for V and 5 bases for J; bases not matched to a gene: 9. Germline V gene lookup returns CDR1 MNHNY and CDR2 SVGAGI (reference sequence). The CDR3 nucleotides read TGTGCCAGCAATCCAACTAGCGGTCGGGAGACCCAGTACTTC. Translating gives CASNPTSGRETQYF.

This clonotype has only a few counts. The chain carries TRBV19 and TRBJ2-4, with D tentatively TRBD2 (5 bases). Germline CDR1 and CDR2: LNHDA and SQIVND (reference sequence). The CDR3 sequence is 17 residues long. Trimming left V 3 bases short and J 0 bases short, with 15 bases between. The CDR3 DNA follows: TGTGCCAGTAGTATCGCGACTAATCCTCTAGCCAAAAACATTCAGTACTTC. Protein sequence: CASSIATNPLAKNIQYF.

The J gene is TRBJ2-3, the V gene TRBV11-2; 11 bases line up with TRBD2. The length of the CDR3 is 15 residues. V dropped 5 bases and J dropped 9; count of bases not matched to a gene: 10. Germline V lookup: CDR1 SGHAT, CDR2 FQNNGV. The CDR3 nucleotides are TGTGCCAGCAGCCCGACTAGCGGGGCCGGGGGCACGCAGTATTTT. This translates into CASSPTSGAGGTQYF.

The rearrangement links TRBV11-3 to TRBJ2-3; no firm D call. The V and J ends lost 8 bases and 5 bases respectively, with 11 bases between them. The germline CDR1 and CDR2 sequences are SGHNT and YENEEA. The CDR3 contains 12 residues. CDR3 bases: TGTGCCAGCCGCTCCCCGGGAGATACGCAGTATTTT. Its protein product is CASRSPGDTQYF.

The chain couples TRBV12-3 or TRBV12-4 to TRBJ2-5; D perhaps matches TRBD2 (5 bases). The CDR3 is 14 residues long. The V end was cut by 3 bases, the J end by 5 bases, with 13 bases between. Written as DNA, the CDR3 is TGTGCCAGCAGTTTCTCTAGCATCGACGAGACCCAGTACTTC. The encoded protein is CASSFSSIDETQYF.

This clonotype was detected many times. V gene TRBV7-2 combines with J gene TRBJ2-3; TRBD2 matches 8 bases. Germline CDR1 and CDR2: SGHTA and FQGNSA. With 5 bases clipped from V and 1 base from J, the junction kept 8 bases outside the gene matches. This CDR3 region has 16 residues. The chain's CDR3 is CASSIVGSGGTDTQYF. CDR3 bases: TGTGCCAGCAGCATCGTAGGTAGCGGGGGCACAGATACGCAGTATTTT.

This clonotype showed up just once. V is TRBV20-1 and J is TRBJ2-5; 7 bases line up with TRBD1. With 6 bases clipped from V and 2 bases from J, the junction kept 12 bases outside the gene matches. The CDR3 is made up of 15 amino acids. CDR1 is DFQATT, CDR2 SNEGSKA, per germline (reference sequence). CDR3 amino acids: CSADSTGPNQETQYF. CDR3 nucleotide sequence: TGCAGTGCGGACTCGACAGGGCCAAATCAAGAGACCCAGTACTTC.

The V and J genes are TRBV10-2 and TRBJ1-1, with TRBD1 identical over 7 bases. V shed 6 bases, J shed 5 bases, and the junction held 12 bases outside the gene matches. This CDR3 has 15 amino acids. CDR1 and CDR2 (germline): WSHSY, SAAADI. The CDR3 sequence: CASSLPRQGGTEAFF. The CDR3, as DNA: TGCGCCAGCAGCCTTCCCCGACAGGGAGGGACTGAAGCTTTCTTT.

This chain connects TRBV3-1 to TRBJ1-4, with D uncertain. Looked up from germline, CDR1 is LGHDT and CDR2 is YNNKEL (reference sequence). This CDR3 has 15 amino acids. Trimming shortened V by 1 base and J by 8 bases, and 14 bases separated the two germline ends. This CDR3 is CASSQAPGRGEKLFF. The CDR3 DNA reads TGTGCCAGCAGCCAAGCACCCGGGAGAGGGGAAAAACTGTTTTTT.

The rearrangement links TRBV7-6 to TRBJ2-1; tentatively, D is TRBD1 (5 bases). Germline V lookup: CDR1 SGHVS, CDR2 FNYEAQ. This CDR3 comprises 14 residues. V gave up 4 bases and J gave up 2 bases, with 9 bases separating them. The CDR3 here is CASSWQGTYNEQFF. CDR3 DNA: TGTGCCAGCAGCTGGCAGGGCACCTACAATGAGCAGTTCTTC.

This clonotype was found a few times. This chain links TRBV6-6 with TRBJ2-7, with 8 bases lining up with TRBD2. Germline loops: CDR1 MNHNY, CDR2 SVGAGI (reference sequence). This CDR3 has 15 residues. Trimming removed 1 base from V and 2 bases from J; junction bases left unmatched: 4. In DNA, the CDR3 is TGTGCCAGCAGTTACTTCCGGGAGGGCCCCTACGAGCAGTACTTC. This gives the protein CASSYFREGPYEQYF.

The rearrangement uses TRBV7-2 and TRBJ2-7; D ambiguous. V lost 5 bases to trimming and J lost 6 bases, with 11 bases between them. This CDR3 is 12 amino acids long. Per the germline V gene, CDR1 is SGHTA and CDR2 is FQGNSA. CDR3 nucleotide sequence: TGTGCCAGCAGCGTAACCGCCCTCGAGCAGTACTTC. This translates into CASSVTALEQYF.

The chain joins TRBV2 to TRBJ2-1; 9 bases line up with TRBD2. Looked up from germline, CDR1 is SNHLY and CDR2 is FYNNEI. The trim removed 4 bases at V and 8 bases at J, leaving 6 bases unmatched. This CDR3 has 14 amino acids. CDR3 in amino acids: CASSALAGPYEQFF. CDR3 nucleotide sequence: TGTGCCAGCAGTGCTCTAGCGGGGCCCTATGAGCAGTTCTTC.